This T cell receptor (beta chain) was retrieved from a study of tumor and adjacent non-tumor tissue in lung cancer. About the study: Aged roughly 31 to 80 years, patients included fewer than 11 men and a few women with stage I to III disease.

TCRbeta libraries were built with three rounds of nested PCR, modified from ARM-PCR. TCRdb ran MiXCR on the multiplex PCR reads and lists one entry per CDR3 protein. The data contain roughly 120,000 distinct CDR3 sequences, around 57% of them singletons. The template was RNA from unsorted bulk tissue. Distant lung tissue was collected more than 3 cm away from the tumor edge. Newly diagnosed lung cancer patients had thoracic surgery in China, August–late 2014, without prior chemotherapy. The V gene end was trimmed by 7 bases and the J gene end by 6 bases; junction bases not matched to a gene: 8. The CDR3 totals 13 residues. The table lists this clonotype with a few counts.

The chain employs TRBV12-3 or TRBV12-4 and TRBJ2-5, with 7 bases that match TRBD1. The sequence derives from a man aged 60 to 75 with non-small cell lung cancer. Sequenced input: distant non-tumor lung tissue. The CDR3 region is CASMTGLGKTQYF. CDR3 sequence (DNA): TGTGCCAGCATGACAGGGTTGGGAAAGACCCAGTACTTC.